Listed below are T cell receptor beta chains from one sample, sequenced in a study of Graves' ophthalmopathy and Graves' hyperthyroidism. TCRdb re-analysed the multiplex PCR reads in MiXCR, keeping a single row per CDR3 protein. Here the sample spans roughly 400,000 distinct CDR3 sequences, roughly 14% being singletons. Sequencing was performed on peripheral blood. All receptors derive from a woman younger than 35 with stable Graves' hyperthyroidism. CDR3s include the opening cysteine and the closing phenylalanine or tryptophan. The D gene is left open where the match is weak. Only some rows state a clone size, as once, few, many or a class for expanded clones.

d_gene: TRBD1; abundance: many; v_gene: TRBV6-2/TRBV6-3; j_gene: TRBJ1-2; CDR3nt: TGTGCCAGCAGTTACTCTGGACAGGGGTCCGGCTACACCTTC; CDR3aa: CASSYSGQGSGYTF
d_gene: TRBD1; abundance: many; v_gene: TRBV20-1; j_gene: TRBJ1-6; CDR3nt: TGCAGTGCTAAGACAGGGACCTATAATTCACCCCTCCACTTT; CDR3aa: CSAKTGTYNSPLHF
d_gene: -; abundance: many; v_gene: TRBV20-1; j_gene: TRBJ1-1; CDR3nt: TGCAGTGCTAGAGATCCGGGATACGAAGCTTTCTTT; CDR3aa: CSARDPGYEAFF
d_gene: TRBD1; abundance: many; v_gene: TRBV15; j_gene: TRBJ1-2; CDR3nt: TGTGCCACCAGCAGCCCATCGGGACAGGGCAGTAGCTACACCTTC; CDR3aa: CATSSPSGQGSSYTF
d_gene: TRBD1; abundance: many; v_gene: TRBV7-9; j_gene: TRBJ1-2; CDR3nt: TGTGCCAGCAGCCCTATGACAGGGAATGGCTACACCTTC; CDR3aa: CASSPMTGNGYTF
d_gene: -; abundance: many; v_gene: TRBV6-2/TRBV6-3; j_gene: TRBJ2-1; CDR3nt: TGTGCCACTCAGGCGGGACAGCCTTTTGAGCAGTTCTTC; CDR3aa: CATQAGQPFEQFF
d_gene: -; abundance: many; v_gene: TRBV12-3/TRBV12-4; j_gene: TRBJ1-2; CDR3nt: TGTGCCAGCACGTGGGCTTTGTACTATGGCTACACCTTC; CDR3aa: CASTWALYYGYTF
d_gene: -; abundance: many; v_gene: TRBV27; j_gene: TRBJ2-7; CDR3nt: TGTGCCAGCAGTTACCTGGGCCGGGAAACCTACGAGCAGTACTTC; CDR3aa: CASSYLGRETYEQYF
d_gene: TRBD1; abundance: many; v_gene: TRBV18; j_gene: TRBJ1-1; CDR3nt: TGTGCCAGCTCACCACTTTCAGGGGGCGCGGGCACGGGTACTGAAGCTTTCTTT; CDR3aa: CASSPLSGGAGTGTEAFF
d_gene: -; abundance: many; v_gene: TRBV5-1; j_gene: TRBJ2-5; CDR3nt: TGCGCCAGCAGCTTGGTTCGGGGTAACCAAGAGACCCAGTACTTC; CDR3aa: CASSLVRGNQETQYF
d_gene: -; abundance: -; v_gene: TRBV12-5; j_gene: TRBJ2-1; CDR3nt: TGTGCTAGTGCCCCCGGCTACAATGAGCAGTTCTTC; CDR3aa: CASAPGYNEQFF
d_gene: TRBD1; abundance: many; v_gene: TRBV4-1; j_gene: TRBJ1-1; CDR3nt: TGCGCCAGCAGCCCAGGACAGGGGGCAGCTTTCTTT; CDR3aa: CASSPGQGAAFF